This TCR beta chain was observed in a study of HIV-infected children after antiretroviral therapy interruption. A 3' RACE protocol on RNA, with unique molecular identifiers, produced the TCR library. TCRdb fed the 3' RACE reads into MiXCR, producing one record per CDR3 protein. The sample records some 15,000 distinct CDR3 sequences, about 3% being singletons. Treatment: PENTA 11 planned treatment interruption arm or continuous ART arm. This clonotype was seen ten or more times. Deletions cut 6 bases from V and 1 base from J, with 10 bases between. Looked up from germline, CDR1 is MNHEY and CDR2 is SVGAGI. The CDR3 length is 13 residues.

V gene TRBV6-5 combines with J gene TRBJ2-7; a possible D gene is TRBD2 (5 bases). The sample consisted of CD45RO+ CD8+ T cells from PBMCs, pooled from several time points, taken from a donor given antiretroviral therapy, either interrupted or continuous. Specified subset: memory CD8+ CD45RO+ CD45RA- T cells. The receptor was derived from a pool of human donors with HIV. The CDR3 loop reads CASRRGESYEQYF. DNA of the CDR3: TGTGCCAGCAGACGGGGAGAGTCCTACGAGCAGTACTTC.